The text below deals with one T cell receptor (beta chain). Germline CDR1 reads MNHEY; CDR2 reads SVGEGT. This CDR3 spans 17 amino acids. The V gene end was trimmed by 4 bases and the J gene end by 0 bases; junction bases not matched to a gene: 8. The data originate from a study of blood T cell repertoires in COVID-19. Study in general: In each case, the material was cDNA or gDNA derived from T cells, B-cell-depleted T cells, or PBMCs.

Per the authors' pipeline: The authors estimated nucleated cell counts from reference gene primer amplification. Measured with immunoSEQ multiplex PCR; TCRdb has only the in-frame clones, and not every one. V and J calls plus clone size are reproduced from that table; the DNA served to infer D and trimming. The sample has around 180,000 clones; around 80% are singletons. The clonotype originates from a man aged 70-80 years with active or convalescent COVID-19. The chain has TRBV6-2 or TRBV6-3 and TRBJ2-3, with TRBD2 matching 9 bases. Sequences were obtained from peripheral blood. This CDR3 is CASSWRLAETSTDTQYF. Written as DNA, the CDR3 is TGTGCCAGCAGTTGGCGACTAGCGGAGACTAGCACAGATACGCAGTATTTT.